The source of this TCR beta chain is a study of blood T cell repertoires in COVID-19. The CDR3 has 15 residues. Trimming removed 1 base from V and 6 bases from J, with 13 bases in between. Germline CDR1 SGHAT, CDR2 FQNNGV. Clones were sequenced by immunoSEQ multiplex PCR, and TCRdb holds only the in-frame ones, with some missing. The table shows roughly 100,000 clones, with roughly 92% occurring only once. The V and J genes are TRBV11-2 and TRBJ2-1; weak D call: TRBD2 (6 bases). The sequenced sample consisted of peripheral blood. The sequence was collected from a woman aged 50 to 65 with COVID-19, enrolled during active disease. The chain's CDR3 is CASSLGGTPINEQFF. As DNA, the CDR3 is TGTGCCAGCAGCTTAGGAGGGACTCCAATCAATGAGCAGTTCTTC.